The present T cell receptor beta chain was sequenced within a study of blood T cell repertoires in COVID-19. Background on the study: Specimens from acute and convalescent COVID-19 originated in the United States, Italy and Spain.

Recovered status in Cohort 3 required two negative PCRs, clearance, or symptom resolution. V shed 5 bases and J shed 0 bases, with 11 bases lying between them. The length of the CDR3 is 15 residues. Germline V gene sequence: CDR1 LNHDA, CDR2 SQIVND (reference sequence). Sequencing used immunoSEQ multiplex PCR; TCRdb keeps in-frame clones, though not all of them. The profile covers fewer than 400,000 clones, with approximately 89% appearing a single time and less than 6.5% taken by the ten largest. This clone came up once. The rearrangement uses TRBV19 and TRBJ1-3; D is unresolved. The clonotype comes from a man aged 30-40 years who had recovered from COVID-19. The sample was PBMCs or T cells enriched from blood (not recorded which). CDR3 DNA sequence: TGTGCCAGTAGTCTCGGTAGTGGCTCTGGAAACACCATATATTTT. Encoded protein: CASSLGSGSGNTIYF. The full variable domain, its missing parts supplied by reference TRBV19 and TRBJ1-3, is DGGITQSPKYLFRKEGQNVTLSCEQNLNHDAMYWYRQDPGQGLRLIYYSQIVNDFQKGDIAEGYSVSREKKESFPLTVTSAQKNPTAFYLCASSLGSGSGNTIYFGEGSWLTVV.